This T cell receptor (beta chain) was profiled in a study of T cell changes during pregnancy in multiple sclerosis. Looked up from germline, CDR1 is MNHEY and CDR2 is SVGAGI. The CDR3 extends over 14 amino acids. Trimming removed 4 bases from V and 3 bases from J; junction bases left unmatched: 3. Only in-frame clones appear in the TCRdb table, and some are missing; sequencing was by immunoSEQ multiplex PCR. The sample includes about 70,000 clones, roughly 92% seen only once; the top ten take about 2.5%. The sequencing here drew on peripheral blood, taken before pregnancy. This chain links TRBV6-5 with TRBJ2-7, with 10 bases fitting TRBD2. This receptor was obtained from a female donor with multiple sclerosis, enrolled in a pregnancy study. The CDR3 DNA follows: TGTGCCAGCAGTTCAAGCGGGAGGGTCTACGAGCAGTACTTC. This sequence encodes CASSSSGRVYEQYF.